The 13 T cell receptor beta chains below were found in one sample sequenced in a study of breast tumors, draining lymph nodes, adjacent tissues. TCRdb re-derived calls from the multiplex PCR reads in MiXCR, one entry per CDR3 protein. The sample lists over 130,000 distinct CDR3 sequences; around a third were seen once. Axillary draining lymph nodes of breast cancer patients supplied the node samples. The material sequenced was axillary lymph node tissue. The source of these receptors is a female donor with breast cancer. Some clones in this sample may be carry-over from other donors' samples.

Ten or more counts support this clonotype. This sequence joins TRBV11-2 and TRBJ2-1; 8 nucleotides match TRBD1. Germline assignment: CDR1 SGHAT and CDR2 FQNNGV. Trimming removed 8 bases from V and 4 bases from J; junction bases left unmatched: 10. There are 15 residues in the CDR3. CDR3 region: CASPYTRQGYNEQFF. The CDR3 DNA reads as TGTGCCAGCCCGTATACGAGACAGGGGTACAATGAGCAGTTCTTC.

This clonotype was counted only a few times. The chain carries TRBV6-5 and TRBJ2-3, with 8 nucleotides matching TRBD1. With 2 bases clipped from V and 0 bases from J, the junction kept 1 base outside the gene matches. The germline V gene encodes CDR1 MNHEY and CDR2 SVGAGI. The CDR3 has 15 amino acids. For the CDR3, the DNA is TGTGCCAGCAGTTACCGGGACAGGAGCACAGATACGCAGTATTTT. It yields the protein CASSYRDRSTDTQYF.

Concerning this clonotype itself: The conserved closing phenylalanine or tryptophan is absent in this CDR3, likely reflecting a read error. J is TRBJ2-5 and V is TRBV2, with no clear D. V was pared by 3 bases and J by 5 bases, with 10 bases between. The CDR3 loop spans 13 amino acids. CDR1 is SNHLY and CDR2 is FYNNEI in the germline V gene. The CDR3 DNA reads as TGTGCCAGCAGTGATATTATTCGTGAGACCCAGTACCTC. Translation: CASSDIIRETQYL.

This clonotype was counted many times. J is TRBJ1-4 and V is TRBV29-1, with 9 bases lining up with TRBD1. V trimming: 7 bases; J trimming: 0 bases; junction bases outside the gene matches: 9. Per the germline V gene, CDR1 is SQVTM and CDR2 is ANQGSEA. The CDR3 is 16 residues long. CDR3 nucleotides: TGCAGCGCATCCGGGACAGGGACTTCAACTAATGAAAAACTGTTTTTT. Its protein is CSASGTGTSTNEKLFF.

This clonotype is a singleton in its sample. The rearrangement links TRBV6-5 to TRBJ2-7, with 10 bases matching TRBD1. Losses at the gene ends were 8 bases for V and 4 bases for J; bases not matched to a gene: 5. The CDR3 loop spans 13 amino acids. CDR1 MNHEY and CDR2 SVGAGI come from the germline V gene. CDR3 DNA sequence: TGTGCCAGCGGGACAGGGGAATGGTACGAGCAGTACTTC. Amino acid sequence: CASGTGEWYEQYF.

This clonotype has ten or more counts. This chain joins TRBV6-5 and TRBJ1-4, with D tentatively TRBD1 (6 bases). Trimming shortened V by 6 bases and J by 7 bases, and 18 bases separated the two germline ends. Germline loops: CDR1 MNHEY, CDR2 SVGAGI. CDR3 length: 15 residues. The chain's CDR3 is CASSTSGARREKLFF. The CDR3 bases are TGTGCCAGCAGCACCTCGGGGGCACGGCGTGAAAAACTGTTTTTT.

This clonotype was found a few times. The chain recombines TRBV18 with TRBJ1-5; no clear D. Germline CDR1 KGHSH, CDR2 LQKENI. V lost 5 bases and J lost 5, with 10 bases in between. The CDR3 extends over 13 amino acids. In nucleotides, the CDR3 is TGTGCCAGCTCAAGTTCTGGGGATCAGCCCCAGCATTTT. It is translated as CASSSSGDQPQHF.

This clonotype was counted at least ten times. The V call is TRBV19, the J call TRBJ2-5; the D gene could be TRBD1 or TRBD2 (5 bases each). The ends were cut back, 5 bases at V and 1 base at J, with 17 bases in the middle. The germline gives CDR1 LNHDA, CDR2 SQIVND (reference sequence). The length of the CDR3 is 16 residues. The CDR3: CASSATGTAFQETQYF. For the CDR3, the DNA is TGTGCCAGTAGTGCCACCGGGACGGCCTTCCAAGAGACCCAGTACTTC.

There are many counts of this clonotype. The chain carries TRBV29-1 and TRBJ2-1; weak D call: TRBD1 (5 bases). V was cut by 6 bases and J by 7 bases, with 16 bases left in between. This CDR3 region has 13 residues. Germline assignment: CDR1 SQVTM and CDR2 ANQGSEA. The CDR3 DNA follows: TGCAGCGTCCCCCCTGTAGGGGTTAATGAGCAGTTCTTC. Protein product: CSVPPVGVNEQFF.

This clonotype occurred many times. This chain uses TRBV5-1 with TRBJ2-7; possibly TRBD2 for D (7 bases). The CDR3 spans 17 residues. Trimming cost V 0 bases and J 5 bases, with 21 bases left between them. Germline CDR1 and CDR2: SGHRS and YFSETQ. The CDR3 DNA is TGCGCCAGCAGCTTGGTCGTAGGGAGGGCAGGGGATCACGAGCAGTACGTC. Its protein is CASSLVVGRAGDHEQYV.

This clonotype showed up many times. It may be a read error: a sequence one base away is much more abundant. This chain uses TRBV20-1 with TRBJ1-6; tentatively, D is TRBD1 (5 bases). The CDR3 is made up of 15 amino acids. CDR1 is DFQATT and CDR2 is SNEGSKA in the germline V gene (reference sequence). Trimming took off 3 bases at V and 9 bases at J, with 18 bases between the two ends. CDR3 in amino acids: CSASARRGLTSPLHF. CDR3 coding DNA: TGCAGTGCTAGTGCCAGGAGGGGCCTTACTTCACCCCTCCACTTT.

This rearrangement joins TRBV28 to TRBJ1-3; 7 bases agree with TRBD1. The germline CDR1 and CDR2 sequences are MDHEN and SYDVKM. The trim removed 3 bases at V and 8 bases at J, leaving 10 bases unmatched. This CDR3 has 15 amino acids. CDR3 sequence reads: CASSLARQGGDTIYF. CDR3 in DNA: TGTGCCAGCAGTTTGGCCCGACAGGGTGGGGACACCATATATTTT.

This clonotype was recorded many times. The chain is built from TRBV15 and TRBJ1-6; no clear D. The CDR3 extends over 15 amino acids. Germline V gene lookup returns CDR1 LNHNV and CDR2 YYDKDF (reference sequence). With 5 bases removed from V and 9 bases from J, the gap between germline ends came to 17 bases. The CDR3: CATSPPDLLISPLHF. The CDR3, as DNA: TGTGCCACCAGCCCCCCGGATTTGCTTATTTCACCCCTCCACTTT.